This T cell receptor beta chain was sequenced in a study of blood T cell repertoires in COVID-19. Repertoires were generated with immunoSEQ multiplex PCR, while TCRdb's copy carries only in-frame clones and drops some. The table records around 250,000 clones, about 87% of them present only once. This CDR3 region has 14 residues. Trimming took off 4 bases at V and 6 bases at J, with 13 bases between the two ends. Germline loops: CDR1 ENHRY, CDR2 SYGVKD. Sequenced: peripheral blood. The sequence derives from a human donor in a cohort sampled during active COVID-19. V gene TRBV10-3 combines with J gene TRBJ2-1, with D possibly matching TRBD2 (6 bases). Here the CDR3 DNA reads TGTGCCATCAGTGGGGGTGTGCGGGGCAATGAGCAGTTCTTC. Its translation: CAISGGVRGNEQFF.